Described below is a single TCR beta chain sequence and its context. The data originate from a study of blood T cell repertoires in COVID-19. Study-wide background: Samples taken during acute and convalescent COVID-19 were collected in the United States, Italy and Spain.

TCRdb's table, derived via immunoSEQ multiplex PCR, lists solely in-frame clones and lacks some. The sample consists of under 150,000 clones, around three quarters of them appearing once. The clonotype was recovered from a man aged 50 to 60 with active or convalescent COVID-19. Material for sequencing was peripheral blood.

The CDR3 loop reads CASSLRTGATGELFF. CDR3 DNA sequence: TGTGCCAGCAGTTTGCGGACAGGGGCCACCGGGGAGCTGTTTTTT. The J gene is TRBJ2-2, the V gene TRBV28; TRBD1 aligns across 9 bases. The CDR3 consists of 15 residues. Germline V CDR1 and CDR2: MDHEN, SYDVKM. V lost 3 bases and J lost 4; bases outside the gene matches: 3. Looking up the rest from reference TRBV28 and TRBJ2-2 gives the full variable domain: DVKVTQSSRYLVKRTGEKVFLECVQDMDHENMFWYRQDPGLGLRLIYFSYDVKMKEKGDIPEGYSVSREKKERFSLILESASTNQTSMYLCASSLRTGATGELFFGEGSRLTVL.